The 10 T cell receptor beta chains listed next were all sequenced from one sample in a study of T cell changes during pregnancy in multiple sclerosis. The repertoire was sequenced with immunoSEQ multiplex PCR; TCRdb's copy has only in-frame clones and lacks some. The profile covers 39,000 or so clones, with over 80% appearing a single time and roughly a quarter taken by the ten largest. This specimen was CD8+ T cells from peripheral blood mononuclear cells, taken before pregnancy. The origin of the receptors is a female donor with multiple sclerosis, enrolled in a pregnancy study.

A single count supports this clone. The CDR3 here is CSGLGSHTEAFF. The CDR3 bases are TGCAGCGGGCTGGGCAGCCACACTGAAGCTTTCTTT. This chain uses TRBV29-1 with TRBJ1-1; D remains unclear. Trimming pared 7 bases from V and 3 bases from J, leaving 12 bases between. The CDR3 length is 12 residues. CDR1 SQVTM and CDR2 ANQGSEA come from the germline V gene.

This sequence joins TRBV19 and TRBJ2-7; TRBD1 agrees at 7 bases. Losses at the gene ends were 3 bases for V and 2 bases for J; bases not matched to a gene: 7. Germline V lookup: CDR1 LNHDA, CDR2 SQIVND (reference sequence). CDR3 length equals 15 residues. Here the CDR3 reads CASSMVPGQTYEQYF. As DNA, the CDR3 is TGTGCCAGTAGTATGGTGCCGGGACAGACCTACGAGCAGTACTTC.

This chain connects TRBV7-9 to TRBJ2-1; TRBD2 aligns across 12 bases. Germline V gene lookup returns CDR1 SEHNR and CDR2 FQNEAQ (reference sequence). This CDR3 has 17 amino acids. The V segment lost 2 bases and the J segment 8 bases; nucleotides outside the gene matches: 10. CDR3 in DNA: TGTGCCAGCAGCTTAATCACTGGACTAGCGGGAACGGATGAGCAGTTCTTC. Amino acid sequence: CASSLITGLAGTDEQFF.

This chain connects TRBV19 to TRBJ1-2, with D possibly being TRBD1 (5 bases). V was clipped by 3 bases and J by 3 bases, with 11 bases between them. The CDR3 is made up of 14 amino acids. CDR1 and CDR2 (germline): LNHDA, SQIVND (reference sequence). The CDR3 is CASSMLARDYGYTF. CDR3 DNA: TGTGCCAGTAGTATGTTGGCCAGGGACTATGGCTACACCTTC.

This clone was recorded only once. The chain recombines TRBV9 with TRBJ2-1, with 11 bases lining up with TRBD2. V gave up 3 bases and J gave up 7 bases; unmatched junction bases: 9. Per the germline V gene, CDR1 is SGDLS and CDR2 is YYNGEE. This CDR3 has 16 residues. The CDR3 sequence: CASSGYSGGARNEQFF. Here the CDR3 DNA reads TGTGCCAGCAGCGGATATAGCGGGGGGGCCCGAAATGAGCAGTTCTTC.

The V and J genes are TRBV2 and TRBJ2-7, with 9 nucleotides matching TRBD2. This CDR3 is 16 amino acids long. V shed 10 bases, J shed 7 bases, and the junction held 20 bases outside the gene matches. Germline lookup yields CDR1 SNHLY and CDR2 FYNNEI. This CDR3 is CATLSSTGLAGIEQYF. The CDR3 DNA reads TGTGCCACCCTCTCTAGTACAGGGCTAGCGGGAATTGAGCAGTACTTC. Based on the CDR3 plus reference TRBV2 and TRBJ2-7, the full variable domain is EPEVTQTPSHQVTQMGQEVILRCVPISNHLYFYWYRQILGQKVEFLVSFYNNEISEKSEIFDDQFSVERPDGSNFTLKIRSTKLEDSAMYFCATLSSTGLAGIEQYFGPGTRLTVT.

In its sample, this clone was seen once. The chain uses TRBV6-6 and TRBJ2-7, with 9 bases aligning to TRBD1. The CDR3 extends over 16 amino acids. V trimming: 5 bases; J trimming: 2 bases; junction bases outside the gene matches: 10. Germline-derived CDR1 and CDR2 are MNHNY and SVGAGI (reference sequence). In DNA, the CDR3 is TGTGCCAGCAGTCAACTACAGGGGGCGCGTCCCTACGAGCAGTACTTC. Translated: CASSQLQGARPYEQYF.

This chain connects TRBV27 to TRBJ2-7, with D uncertain. V lost 6 bases to trimming and J lost 3 bases, with 12 bases between them. This CDR3 has 13 amino acids. CDR1 and CDR2 (germline): MNHEY, SMNVEV (reference sequence). DNA for the CDR3: TGTGCCAGCAGCACCAGTTCCTTCTACGAGCAGTACTTC. It translates to CASSTSSFYEQYF.

The sample holds one count of this clone. The chain links TRBV7-9 to TRBJ2-5; D may be TRBD1 (6 bases). V gave up 3 bases and J gave up 4 bases, with 21 bases separating them. CDR3 size: 17 residues. Germline V CDR1 and CDR2: SEHNR, FQNEAQ (reference sequence). This CDR3 reads CASSFYRDTLGGETQYF. The CDR3 nucleotides read TGTGCCAGCAGCTTCTATCGGGACACCCTAGGCGGAGAGACCCAGTACTTC.

The rearrangement joins TRBV7-3 to TRBJ2-1, with 8 bases matching TRBD1. Germline V gives CDR1 SGHTA, CDR2 FQGTGA. CDR3 size: 17 residues. After removal of 8 bases from V and 0 bases from J, the junction contained 12 bases not matched to a gene. The CDR3 region has the DNA TGTGCCAGCGCTCCCGGGACAGGTTTAAGCTCCTACAATGAGCAGTTCTTC. This gives the protein CASAPGTGLSSYNEQFF.